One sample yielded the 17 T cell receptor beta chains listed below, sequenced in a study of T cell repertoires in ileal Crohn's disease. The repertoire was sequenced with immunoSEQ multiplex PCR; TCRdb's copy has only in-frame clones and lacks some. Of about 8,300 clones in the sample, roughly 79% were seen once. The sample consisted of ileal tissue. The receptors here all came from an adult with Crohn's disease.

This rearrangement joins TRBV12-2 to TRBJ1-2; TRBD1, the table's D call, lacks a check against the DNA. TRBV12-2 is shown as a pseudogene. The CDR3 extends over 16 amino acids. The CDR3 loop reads CASRCLTGQGVYGYTF. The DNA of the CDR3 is TGTGCAAGTCGCTGTTTGACTGGACAGGGCGTTTATGGCTACACCTTC.

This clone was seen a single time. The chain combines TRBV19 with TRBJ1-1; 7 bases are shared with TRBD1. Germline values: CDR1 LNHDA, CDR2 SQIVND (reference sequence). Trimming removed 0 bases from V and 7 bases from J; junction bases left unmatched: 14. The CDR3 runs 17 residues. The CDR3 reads CASSIDLSEGASVEAFF. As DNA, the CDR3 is TGTGCCAGTAGTATAGATCTATCGGAGGGGGCGAGTGTTGAAGCTTTCTTT.

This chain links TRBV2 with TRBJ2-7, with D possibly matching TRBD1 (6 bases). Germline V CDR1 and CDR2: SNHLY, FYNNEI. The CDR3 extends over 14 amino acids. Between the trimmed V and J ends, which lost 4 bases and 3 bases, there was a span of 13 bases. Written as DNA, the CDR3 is TGTGCCAGCAGTGCGGACAGTCCGGGCTACGAGCAGTACTTC. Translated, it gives CASSADSPGYEQYF. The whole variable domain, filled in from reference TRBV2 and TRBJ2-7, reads EPEVTQTPSHQVTQMGQEVILRCVPISNHLYFYWYRQILGQKVEFLVSFYNNEISEKSEIFDDQFSVERPDGSNFTLKIRSTKLEDSAMYFCASSADSPGYEQYFGPGTRLTVT.

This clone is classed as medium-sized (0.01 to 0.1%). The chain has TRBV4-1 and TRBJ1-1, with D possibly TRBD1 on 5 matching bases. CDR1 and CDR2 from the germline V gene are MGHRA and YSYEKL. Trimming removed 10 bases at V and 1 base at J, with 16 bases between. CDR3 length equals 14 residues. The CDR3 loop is CATSAGVWNTEAFF. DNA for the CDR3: TGCGCCACCTCGGCGGGGGTCTGGAACACTGAAGCTTTCTTT.

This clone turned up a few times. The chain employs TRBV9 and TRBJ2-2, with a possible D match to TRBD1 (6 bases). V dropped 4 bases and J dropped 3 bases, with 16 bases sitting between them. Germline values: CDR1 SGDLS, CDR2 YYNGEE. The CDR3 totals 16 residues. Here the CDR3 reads CASSLDGTYDTGELFF. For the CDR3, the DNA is TGTGCCAGCAGCCTCGATGGGACATATGACACCGGGGAGCTGTTTTTT.

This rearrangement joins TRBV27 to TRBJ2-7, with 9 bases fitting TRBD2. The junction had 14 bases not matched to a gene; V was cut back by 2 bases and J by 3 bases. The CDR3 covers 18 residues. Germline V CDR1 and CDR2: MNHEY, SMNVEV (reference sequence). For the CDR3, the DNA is TGTGCCAGCAGTTTAAAGTGGGGGGGGAATAGCGGGAGCTACGAGCAGTACTTC. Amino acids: CASSLKWGGNSGSYEQYF.

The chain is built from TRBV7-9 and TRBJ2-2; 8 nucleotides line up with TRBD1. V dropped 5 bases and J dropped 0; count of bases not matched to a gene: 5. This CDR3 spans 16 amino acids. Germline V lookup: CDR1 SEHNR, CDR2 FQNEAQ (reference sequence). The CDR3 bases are TGTGCCAGCAGCGAGGACAGGGCAGCGAACACCGGGGAGCTGTTTTTT. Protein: CASSEDRAANTGELFF. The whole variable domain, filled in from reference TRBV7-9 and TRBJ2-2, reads DTGVSQNPRHKITKRGQNVTFRCDPISEHNRLYWYRQTLGQGPEFLTYFQNEAQLEKSRLLSDRFSAERPKGSFSTLEIQRTEQGDSAMYLCASSEDRAANTGELFFGEGSRLTVL.

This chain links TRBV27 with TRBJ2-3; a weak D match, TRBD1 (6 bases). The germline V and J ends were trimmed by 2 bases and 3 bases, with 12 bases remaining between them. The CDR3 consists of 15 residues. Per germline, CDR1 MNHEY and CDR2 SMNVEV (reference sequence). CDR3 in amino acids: CASSLGYRVTDTQYF. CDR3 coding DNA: TGTGCCAGCAGTTTAGGGTACAGGGTAACAGATACGCAGTATTTT.

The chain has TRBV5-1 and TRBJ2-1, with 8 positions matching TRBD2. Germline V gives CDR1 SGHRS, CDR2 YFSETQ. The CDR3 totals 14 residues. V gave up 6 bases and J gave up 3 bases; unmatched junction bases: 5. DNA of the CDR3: TGCGCCAGCATGCCGGGAGGGGGCTACAATGAGCAGTTCTTC. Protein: CASMPGGGYNEQFF.

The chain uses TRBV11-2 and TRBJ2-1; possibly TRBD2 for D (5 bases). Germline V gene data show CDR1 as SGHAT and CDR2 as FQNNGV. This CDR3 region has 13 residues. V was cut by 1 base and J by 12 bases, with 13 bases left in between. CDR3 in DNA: TGTGCCAGCAGCTTAGTAGACTCGGGGTCGCAGTTCTTC. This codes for CASSLVDSGSQFF.

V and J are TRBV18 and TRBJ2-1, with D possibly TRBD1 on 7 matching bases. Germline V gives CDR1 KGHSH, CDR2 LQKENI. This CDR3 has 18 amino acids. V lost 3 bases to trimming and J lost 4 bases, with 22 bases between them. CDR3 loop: CASSPWRDRAYSYNEQFF. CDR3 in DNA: TGTGCCAGCTCACCGTGGCGGGACAGAGCTTACTCTTACAATGAGCAGTTCTTC.

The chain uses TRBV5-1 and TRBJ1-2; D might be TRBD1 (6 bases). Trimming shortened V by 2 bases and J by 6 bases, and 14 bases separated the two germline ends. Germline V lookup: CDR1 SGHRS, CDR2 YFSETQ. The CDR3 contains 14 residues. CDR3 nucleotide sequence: TGCGCCAGCAGCTTATTGCAGGGGTCGGATGGCTACACCTTC. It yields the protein CASSLLQGSDGYTF.

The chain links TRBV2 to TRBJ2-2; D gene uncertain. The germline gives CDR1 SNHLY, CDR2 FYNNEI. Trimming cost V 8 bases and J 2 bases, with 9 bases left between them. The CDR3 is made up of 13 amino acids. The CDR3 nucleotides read TGTGCCAGCTGCACAGATAACACCGGGGAGCTGTTTTTT. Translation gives CASCTDNTGELFF.

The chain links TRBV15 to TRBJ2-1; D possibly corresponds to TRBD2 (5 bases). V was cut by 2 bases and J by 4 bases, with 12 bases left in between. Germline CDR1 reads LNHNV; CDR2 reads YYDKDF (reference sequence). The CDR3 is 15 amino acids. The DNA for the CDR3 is TGTGCCACCAGCAGATCCCGAGGGCAATACAATGAGCAGTTCTTC. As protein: CATSRSRGQYNEQFF.

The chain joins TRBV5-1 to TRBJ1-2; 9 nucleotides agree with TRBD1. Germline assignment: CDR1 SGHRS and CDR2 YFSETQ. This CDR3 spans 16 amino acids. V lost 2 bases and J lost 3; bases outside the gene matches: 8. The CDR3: CASSFGWTGDDYGYTF. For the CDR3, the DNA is TGCGCCAGCAGCTTCGGCTGGACAGGGGACGACTATGGCTACACCTTC.

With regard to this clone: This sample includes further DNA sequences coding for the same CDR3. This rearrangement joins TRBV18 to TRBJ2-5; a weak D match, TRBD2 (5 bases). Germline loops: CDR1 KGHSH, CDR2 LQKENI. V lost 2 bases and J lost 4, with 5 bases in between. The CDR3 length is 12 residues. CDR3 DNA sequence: TGTGCCAGCTCACCAACTAGAGAGACCCAGTACTTC. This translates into CASSPTRETQYF.

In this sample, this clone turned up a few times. The CDR3 loop is CASSDRDRPQYF. Written as DNA, the CDR3 is TGTGCCAGCAGCGACCGGGACAGGCCGCAGTATTTT. The V and J genes are TRBV7-8 and TRBJ2-3; TRBD1 matches at 8 bases. Losses at the gene ends were 5 bases for V and 10 bases for J; bases not matched to a gene: 5. The germline V gene encodes CDR1 SGHVS and CDR2 FQNEAQ. The CDR3 runs 12 residues.